Here is one T cell receptor (beta chain) with its context. Its specificity is unknown. Stated time point: newly diagnosed GD, antithyroid drugs for less than 3 months. With RNA extracted from PBMCs as input, the TCR library was made. This sample was included in a study of regulatory T cells in long-lasting Graves disease. Overall study context: Newly diagnosed Graves' patients had taken antithyroid drugs under 3 months.

Whole-study results and caveats: Fewer public clonotypes were shared by new patients (roughly 910) than by persistent patients (about 3,000).

Arm-PCR of CDR3 regions with iRepertoire HTBI primers generated TCR beta libraries. TCRdb re-called the multiplex PCR reads through MiXCR, storing one row per CDR3 protein. The data contain around 250,000 distinct CDR3 sequences, 18% of them singletons. Trimming shortened V by 7 bases and J by 2 bases, and 20 bases separated the two germline ends. Germline CDR1 is SGHAT and CDR2 is FQNNGV. The CDR3 runs to 16 residues. The sequencing used peripheral blood mononuclear cells (PBMCs), collected at new diagnosis, from a patient treated with antithyroid drugs. This receptor was obtained from a female donor with Graves disease. The chain links TRBV11-2 to TRBJ2-5; perhaps D is TRBD1 or TRBD2 (6 bases each). The DNA of the CDR3 is TGTGCCAGCAACATGGAGGGGGAGTGGGGTCAAGAGACCCAGTACTTC. It encodes CASNMEGEWGQETQYF.